These 20 T cell receptor beta chains were sequenced from one sample in a study of blood T cell repertoires in COVID-19. TCRdb's copy holds only in-frame clones and misses some; the assay was immunoSEQ multiplex PCR. The table lists about 250,000 clones, around four fifths of them singletons, with around 8.1% in the top ten. Source material: peripheral blood. Every receptor here comes from a man in his forties with active or convalescent COVID-19.

This CDR3 reads CASSLAAGNSGNTIYF. The CDR3 region has the DNA TGTGCCAGCAGCTTGGCGGCAGGGAACTCTGGAAACACCATATATTTT. The chain links TRBV5-4 to TRBJ1-3, with D tentatively TRBD1 (5 bases). V lost 0 bases, J lost 0 bases, and 10 bases lay in between. This CDR3 spans 16 amino acids. Germline V gene lookup returns CDR1 SGHNT and CDR2 YYREEE (reference sequence).

The chain recombines TRBV25-1 with TRBJ2-7, with TRBD2 as a possible D gene (5 bases). This CDR3 comprises 14 residues. V was clipped by 6 bases and J by 0 bases, with 12 bases between them. The germline V gene has CDR1 MGHDK and CDR2 SYGVNS. CDR3 amino acids: CASSGQRGSYEQYF. For the CDR3, the DNA is TGTGCCAGCAGCGGGCAACGGGGCTCCTACGAGCAGTACTTC.

The V call is TRBV5-3, the J call TRBJ1-1; D is uncertain. Being an ORF, TRBV5-3 has a function that is uncertain. The CDR3 extends over 12 amino acids. V shed 4 bases and J shed 5 bases, with 9 bases lying between them. CDR3 in DNA: TGTGCCAGAAGCCGGGGTGGGACTGAAGCTTTCTTT. It encodes CARSRGGTEAFF.

The chain links TRBV5-1 to TRBJ1-5; 9 nucleotides agree with TRBD1. The CDR3 is 14 residues long. The ends lost 4 bases at V and 6 bases at J; junction bases unmatched: 5. Germline assignment: CDR1 SGHRS and CDR2 YFSETQ. The DNA for the CDR3 is TGCGCCAGCAGCCCGGGACAGGGAGGTCAGCCCCAGCATTTT. It specifies CASSPGQGGQPQHF.

In its sample, this clone was seen many times. This chain uses TRBV3-1 (or the pseudogene TRBV3-2) with TRBJ2-4; a weak D match, TRBD2 (5 bases). Trimming pared 4 bases from V and 9 bases from J, leaving 25 bases between. Per germline, CDR1 LGHDT and CDR2 YNNKEL (reference sequence). This CDR3 has 17 amino acids. The CDR3 sequence: CASSRHSVSGSPGIQYF. CDR3 in DNA: TGTGCCAGCAGCCGACATTCCGTCTCGGGATCCCCCGGCATTCAGTACTTC.

J is TRBJ1-1 and V is TRBV5-1; 9 bases are a match to TRBD1. Germline trimming cut 2 bases from V and 5 bases from J; bases unmatched to any gene: 7. CDR3 length: 15 amino acids. In germline, CDR1 is SGHRS, CDR2 YFSETQ. The CDR3 protein is CASSLIGTGQTEAFF. Written as DNA, the CDR3 is TGCGCCAGCAGCTTAATCGGGACAGGGCAGACTGAAGCTTTCTTT. The variable domain in full, with the rest retrieved from reference TRBV5-1 and TRBJ1-1, is KAGVTQTPRYLIKTRGQQVTLSCSPISGHRSVSWYQQTPGQGLQFLFEYFSETQRNKGNFPGRFSGRQFSNSRSEMNVSTLELGDSALYLCASSLIGTGQTEAFFGQGTRLTVV.

This sequence joins TRBV12-3 or TRBV12-4 and TRBJ1-2; 10 nucleotides agree with TRBD1. Trimming removed 6 bases from V and 10 bases from J; junction bases left unmatched: 8. The CDR3 is made up of 13 amino acids. The CDR3 nucleotides are TGTGCCAGCAGCCCCCTAGGGACAGGGGACTACACCTTC. Its protein is CASSPLGTGDYTF.

This sequence joins TRBV28 and TRBJ2-7; tentative D call: TRBD1 (6 bases). Germline lookup yields CDR1 MDHEN and CDR2 SYDVKM. Trimming left V 6 bases short and J 2 bases short, with 11 bases between. This CDR3 has 13 residues. CDR3 coding DNA: TGTGCCAGCAGGTTGCAGGGGCCCTACGAGCAGTACTTC. Its protein product is CASRLQGPYEQYF.

A single count supports this clone. The J gene is TRBJ2-7, the V gene TRBV18, with no clear D. V lost 3 bases to trimming and J lost 4 bases, with 10 bases between them. The CDR3 covers 13 residues. The germline V gene has CDR1 KGHSH and CDR2 LQKENI. CDR3 bases: TGTGCCAGCTCACCCCCCTCGTTATACGAGCAGTACTTC. It encodes CASSPPSLYEQYF.

In DNA, the CDR3 is TGTGCCAGCAGCTCACAGGGGGTCTTGAACACTGAAGCTTTCTTT. Protein product: CASSSQGVLNTEAFF. This chain joins TRBV7-6 and TRBJ1-1; TRBD1 agrees at 8 bases. This CDR3 spans 15 amino acids. CDR1 is SGHVS, CDR2 FNYEAQ, per germline. The junction had 4 bases not matched to a gene; V was cut back by 4 bases and J by 0 bases.

This CDR3 is CASSSTGKETQYF. The CDR3 nucleotides read TGCGCCAGCAGCTCCACAGGGAAAGAGACCCAGTACTTC. This chain links TRBV5-1 with TRBJ2-5; maybe TRBD1 (6 bases). With 3 bases removed from V and 3 bases from J, the gap between germline ends came to 9 bases. The CDR3 length is 13 residues. CDR1 is SGHRS and CDR2 is YFSETQ in the germline V gene.

The chain employs TRBV14 and TRBJ2-7; 8 bases match TRBD1. This CDR3 is 14 amino acids long. Germline-derived CDR1 and CDR2 are SGHDN and FVKESK. Trimming cost V 1 base and J 4 bases; bases outside gene matches: 3. CDR3 DNA sequence: TGTGCCAGCAGCCAAGGGACAGGGCGTTACGAGCAGTACTTC. Its protein product is CASSQGTGRYEQYF.

The V gene is TRBV7-2, the J gene TRBJ2-1; TRBD2 matches at 13 bases. The V segment lost 5 bases and the J segment 6 bases; nucleotides outside the gene matches: 10. Germline loops: CDR1 SGHTA, CDR2 FQGNSA. The CDR3 extends over 17 amino acids. CDR3 loop: CASSPMILAGGPNEQFF. DNA of the CDR3: TGTGCCAGCAGCCCAATGATACTAGCGGGGGGGCCCAATGAGCAGTTCTTC.

The genes are TRBV27 and TRBJ1-6, with a weak D call TRBD1 (5 bases). The germline V gene encodes CDR1 MNHEY and CDR2 SMNVEV (reference sequence). This CDR3 has 16 amino acids. The V end lost 5 bases, the J end lost 2 bases, and 13 bases lay between the germline ends. The CDR3 DNA sequence: TGTGCCAGCAGTCCCAAGGGAGGGGCCTATAATTCACCCCTCCACTTT. It translates to CASSPKGGAYNSPLHF.

This chain connects TRBV19 to TRBJ2-7, with D possibly being TRBD2 (6 bases). The CDR3 has 13 residues. Germline CDR1 LNHDA, CDR2 SQIVND (reference sequence). The V end lost 4 bases, the J end lost 3 bases, and 10 bases lay between the germline ends. The CDR3 sequence: CASSRTGDYEQYF. In DNA form, the CDR3 reads TGTGCCAGTAGTAGGACGGGGGACTACGAGCAGTACTTC.

The rearrangement links TRBV4-3 to TRBJ1-2; D uncertain. The V and J ends lost 4 bases and 0 bases respectively, with 9 bases between them. The CDR3 is 14 residues long. Germline V gene data show CDR1 as LGHNA and CDR2 as YSLEER. The CDR3 region is CASSLSLSNYGYTF. The CDR3 nucleotides are TGCGCCAGCAGCCTCTCACTTTCTAACTATGGCTACACCTTC.

V is TRBV6-1 and J is TRBJ1-1; a possible D gene is TRBD1 (6 bases). This CDR3 is 14 amino acids long. Per germline, CDR1 MNHNS and CDR2 SASEGT. V lost 2 bases and J lost 7, with 14 bases in between. CDR3 region: CASSELQGPYEAFF. The CDR3 bases are TGTGCCAGCAGTGAACTCCAGGGGCCCTATGAAGCTTTCTTT.

The V gene is TRBV10-2, the J gene TRBJ2-7; 9 bases agree with TRBD1. Germline lookup yields CDR1 WSHSY and CDR2 SAAADI. This CDR3 contains 15 residues. The junction had 9 bases not matched to a gene; V was cut back by 6 bases and J by 3 bases. The CDR3 is CASSSGTGLGYEQYF. CDR3 in DNA: TGCGCCAGCAGCAGTGGGACAGGGTTGGGCTACGAGCAGTACTTC.

Only one count was recorded for this clone. The V call is TRBV7-2, the J call TRBJ2-1, with a tentative D call TRBD2 (5 bases). The CDR3 runs 14 residues. Trimming took 5 bases from V and 2 from J, leaving 10 bases between them. Germline V gene data show CDR1 as SGHTA and CDR2 as FQGNSA. The CDR3 region has the DNA TGTGCCAGCAGCCAAAGCGGTCCCTACAATGAGCAGTTCTTC. This codes for CASSQSGPYNEQFF.

The chain couples TRBV6-5 to TRBJ2-7, with 8 bases matching TRBD2. Germline lookup yields CDR1 MNHEY and CDR2 SVGAGI. V dropped 3 bases and J dropped 3; count of bases not matched to a gene: 7. The CDR3 contains 15 residues. The CDR3 bases are TGTGCCAGCAGTTATTCGGTTAGCGGGGACTACGAGCAGTACTTC. Protein product: CASSYSVSGDYEQYF.